Here is one TCR beta chain with its context. As processed by the authors: The assay estimated nucleated cells by amplifying reference gene primers. TCRdb's table, derived via immunoSEQ multiplex PCR, lists solely in-frame clones and lacks some. The V and J calls and the clone size are those of that table, but D and trimming were determined from the DNA. This table has a few hundred thousand clones, more than 75% appearing once. V trimming: 7 bases; J trimming: 7 bases; junction bases outside the gene matches: 5. The CDR3 extends over 13 amino acids. Before being deemed recovered, Cohort 3 donors had two negative PCRs, clearance, or symptom resolution. The data were taken from a study of blood T cell repertoires in COVID-19. For the study at large: Some COVID-19 samples were acute and others convalescent; all came from the United States, Italy and Spain.

This chain links TRBV12-3 or TRBV12-4 with TRBJ1-2; TRBD1 matches 11 bases. The clonotype originates from a woman aged 45-60 years who had recovered from COVID-19. The specimen was PBMCs or T cells enriched from blood (not recorded which). For the CDR3, the DNA is TGTGCCAGCAACGGACAGGGGGCGGGTGGCTACACCTTC. Its translation: CASNGQGAGGYTF.